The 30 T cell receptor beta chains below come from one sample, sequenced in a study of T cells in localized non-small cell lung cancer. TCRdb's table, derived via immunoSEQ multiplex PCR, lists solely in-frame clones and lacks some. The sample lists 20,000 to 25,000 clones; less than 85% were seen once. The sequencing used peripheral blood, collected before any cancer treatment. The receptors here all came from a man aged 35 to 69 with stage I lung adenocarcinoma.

CDR3 residues: CASSEAGQGAREQYF. The CDR3 coding sequence is TGTGCCAGCAGTGAAGCGGGGCAGGGGGCGCGGGAGCAGTACTTC. The chain joins TRBV6-1 to TRBJ2-5; D is perhaps TRBD1 (8 bases). V lost 0 bases and J lost 11, with 19 bases in between. Looked up from germline, CDR1 is MNHNS and CDR2 is SASEGT. The CDR3 loop spans 15 amino acids.

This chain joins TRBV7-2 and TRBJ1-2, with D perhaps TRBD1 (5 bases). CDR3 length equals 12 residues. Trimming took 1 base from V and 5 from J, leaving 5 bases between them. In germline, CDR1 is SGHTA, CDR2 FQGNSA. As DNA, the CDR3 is TGTGCCAGCAGCTTAGAGGGGTATGGCTACACCTTC. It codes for CASSLEGYGYTF.

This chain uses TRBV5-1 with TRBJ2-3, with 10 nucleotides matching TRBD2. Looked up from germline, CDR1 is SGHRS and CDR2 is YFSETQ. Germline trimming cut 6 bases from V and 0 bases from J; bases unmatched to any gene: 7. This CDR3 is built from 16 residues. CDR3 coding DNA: TGCGCCAGCAACGCGGGGACTAGCGCCAGCACAGATACGCAGTATTTT. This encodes CASNAGTSASTDTQYF.

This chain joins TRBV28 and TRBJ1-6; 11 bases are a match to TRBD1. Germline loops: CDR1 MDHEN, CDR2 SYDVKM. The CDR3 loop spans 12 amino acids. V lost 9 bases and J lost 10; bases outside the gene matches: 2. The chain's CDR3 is CASGDRGSPLHF. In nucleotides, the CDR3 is TGTGCCAGTGGGGACAGGGGGTCACCCCTCCACTTT. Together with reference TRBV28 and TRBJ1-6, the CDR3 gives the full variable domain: DVKVTQSSRYLVKRTGEKVFLECVQDMDHENMFWYRQDPGLGLRLIYFSYDVKMKEKGDIPEGYSVSREKKERFSLILESASTNQTSMYLCASGDRGSPLHFGNGTRLTVT.

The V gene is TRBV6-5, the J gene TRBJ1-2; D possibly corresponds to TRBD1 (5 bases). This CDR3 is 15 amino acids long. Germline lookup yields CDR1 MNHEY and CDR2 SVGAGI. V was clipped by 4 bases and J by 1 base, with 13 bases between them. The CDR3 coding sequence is TGTGCCAGCAGTTCGCCGACAGAGATTAACTATGGCTACACCTTC. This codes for CASSSPTEINYGYTF.

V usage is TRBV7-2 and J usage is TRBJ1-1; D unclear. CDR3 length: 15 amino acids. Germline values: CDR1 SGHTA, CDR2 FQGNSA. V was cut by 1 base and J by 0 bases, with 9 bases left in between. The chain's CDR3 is CASSLGLGMNTEAFF. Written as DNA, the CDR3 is TGTGCCAGCAGCTTAGGGCTAGGAATGAACACTGAAGCTTTCTTT.

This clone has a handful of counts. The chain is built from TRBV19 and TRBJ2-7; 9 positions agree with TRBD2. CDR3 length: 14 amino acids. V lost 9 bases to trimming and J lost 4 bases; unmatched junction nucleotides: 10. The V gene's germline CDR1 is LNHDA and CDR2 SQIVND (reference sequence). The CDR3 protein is CASTGAGGLYEQYF. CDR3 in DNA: TGTGCCAGCACTGGGGCGGGAGGGCTATACGAGCAGTACTTC.

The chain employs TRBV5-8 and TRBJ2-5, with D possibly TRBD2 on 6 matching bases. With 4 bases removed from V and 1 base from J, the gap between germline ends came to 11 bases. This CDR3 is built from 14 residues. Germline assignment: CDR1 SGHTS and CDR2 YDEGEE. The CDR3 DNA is TGTGCCAGCAGCCCGTGGACTATCCAAGAGACCCAGTACTTC. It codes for CASSPWTIQETQYF.

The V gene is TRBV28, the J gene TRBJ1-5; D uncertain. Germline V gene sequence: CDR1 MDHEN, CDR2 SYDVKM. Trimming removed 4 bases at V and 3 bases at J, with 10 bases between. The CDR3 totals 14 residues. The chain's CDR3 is CASSSPTSNQPQHF. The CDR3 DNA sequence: TGTGCCAGCAGTTCTCCAACCTCCAATCAGCCCCAGCATTTT.

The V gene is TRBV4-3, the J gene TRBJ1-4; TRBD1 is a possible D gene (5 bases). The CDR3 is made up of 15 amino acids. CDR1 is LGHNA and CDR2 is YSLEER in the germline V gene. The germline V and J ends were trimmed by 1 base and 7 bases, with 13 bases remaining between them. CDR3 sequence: CASSQGWGTGEKLFF. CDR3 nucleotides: TGCGCCAGCAGCCAAGGATGGGGGACGGGTGAAAAACTGTTTTTT.

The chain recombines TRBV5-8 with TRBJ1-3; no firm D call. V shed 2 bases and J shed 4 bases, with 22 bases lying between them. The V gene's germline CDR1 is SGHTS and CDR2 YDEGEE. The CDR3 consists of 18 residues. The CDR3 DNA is TGTGCCAGCAGCTTCAGTAGGCCTCGAAAGGGTGGAGGAAACACCATATATTTT. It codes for CASSFSRPRKGGGNTIYF. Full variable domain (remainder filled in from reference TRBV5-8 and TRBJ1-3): EAGVTQSPTHLIKTRGQQATLRCSPISGHTSVYWYQQALGLGLQFLLWYDEGEERNRGNFPPRFSGRQFPNYSSELNVNALELEDSALYLCASSFSRPRKGGGNTIYFGEGSWLTVV.

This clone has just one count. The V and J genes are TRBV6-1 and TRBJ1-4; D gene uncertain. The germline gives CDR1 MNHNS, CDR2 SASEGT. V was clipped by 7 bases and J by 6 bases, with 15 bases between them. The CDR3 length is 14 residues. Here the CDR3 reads CASTRVGFDEKLFF. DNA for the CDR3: TGTGCCAGCACGCGAGTAGGGTTCGATGAAAAACTGTTTTTT.

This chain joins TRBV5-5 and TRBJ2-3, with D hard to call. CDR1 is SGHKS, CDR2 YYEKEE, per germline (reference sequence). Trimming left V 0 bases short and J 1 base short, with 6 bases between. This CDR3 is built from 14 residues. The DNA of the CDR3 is TGTGCCAGCAGCTTGGATTGGGGCACAGATACGCAGTATTTT. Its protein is CASSLDWGTDTQYF.

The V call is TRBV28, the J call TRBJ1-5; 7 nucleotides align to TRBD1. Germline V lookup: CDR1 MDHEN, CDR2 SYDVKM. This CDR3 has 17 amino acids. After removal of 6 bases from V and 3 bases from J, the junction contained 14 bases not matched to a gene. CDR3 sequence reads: CASSSLLRDRLNQPQHF. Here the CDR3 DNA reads TGTGCCAGCAGCTCACTTCTCCGGGACAGACTCAATCAGCCCCAGCATTTT.

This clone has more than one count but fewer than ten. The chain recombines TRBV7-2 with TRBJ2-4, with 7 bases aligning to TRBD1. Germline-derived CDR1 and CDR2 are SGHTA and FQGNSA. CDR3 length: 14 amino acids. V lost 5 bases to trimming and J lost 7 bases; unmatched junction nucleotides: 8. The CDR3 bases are TGTGCCAGCAGCCTAACCGGGACAGCCAACATTCAGTACTTC. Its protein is CASSLTGTANIQYF.

The DNA of the CDR3 is TGTGCCAGCAGTGTCTCCAGAGAAAGCAATCAGCCCCAGCATTTT. Protein product: CASSVSRESNQPQHF. This chain uses TRBV2 with TRBJ1-5, with D unresolved. Germline V lookup: CDR1 SNHLY, CDR2 FYNNEI. The CDR3 covers 15 residues. The V end was cut by 4 bases, the J end by 1 base, with 11 bases between.

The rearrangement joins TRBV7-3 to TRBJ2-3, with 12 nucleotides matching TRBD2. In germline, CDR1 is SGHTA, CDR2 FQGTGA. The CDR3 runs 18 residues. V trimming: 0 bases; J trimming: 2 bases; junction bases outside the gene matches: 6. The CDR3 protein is CASSLTATSGGVTDTQYF. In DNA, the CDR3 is TGTGCCAGCAGCTTAACCGCGACTAGCGGGGGAGTCACAGATACGCAGTATTTT.

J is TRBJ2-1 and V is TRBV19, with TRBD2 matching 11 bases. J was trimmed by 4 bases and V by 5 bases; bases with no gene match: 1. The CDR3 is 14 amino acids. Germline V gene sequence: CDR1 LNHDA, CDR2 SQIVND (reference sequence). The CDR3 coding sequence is TGTGCCAGTAGTTCTAGCGGGGGGTACAATGAGCAGTTCTTC. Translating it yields CASSSSGGYNEQFF.

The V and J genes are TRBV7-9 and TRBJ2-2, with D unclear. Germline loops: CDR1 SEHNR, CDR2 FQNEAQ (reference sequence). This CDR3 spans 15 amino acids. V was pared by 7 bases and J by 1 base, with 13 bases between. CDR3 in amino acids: CASTREAGNTGELFF. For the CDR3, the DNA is TGTGCCAGCACCCGAGAGGCAGGGAACACCGGGGAGCTGTTTTTT.

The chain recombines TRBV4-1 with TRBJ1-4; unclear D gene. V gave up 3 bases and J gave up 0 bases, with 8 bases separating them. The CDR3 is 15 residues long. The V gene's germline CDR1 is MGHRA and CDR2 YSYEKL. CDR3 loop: CASSHLLTTNEKLFF. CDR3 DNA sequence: TGCGCCAGCAGCCACCTCCTAACAACTAATGAAAAACTGTTTTTT.

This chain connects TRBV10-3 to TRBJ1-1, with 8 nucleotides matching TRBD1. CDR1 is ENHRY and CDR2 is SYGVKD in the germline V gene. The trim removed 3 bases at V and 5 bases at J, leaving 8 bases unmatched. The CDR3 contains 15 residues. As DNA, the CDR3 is TGTGCCATCAGTGATCCCGGACAGGGTCTAACTGAAGCTTTCTTT. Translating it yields CAISDPGQGLTEAFF.

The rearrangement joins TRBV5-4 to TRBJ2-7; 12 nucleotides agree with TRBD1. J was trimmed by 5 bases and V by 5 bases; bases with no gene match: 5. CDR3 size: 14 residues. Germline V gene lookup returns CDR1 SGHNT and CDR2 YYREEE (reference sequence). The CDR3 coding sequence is TGTGCCAGCAGGGCCGGGACAGGGGGCGACGAGCAGTACTTC. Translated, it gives CASRAGTGGDEQYF.

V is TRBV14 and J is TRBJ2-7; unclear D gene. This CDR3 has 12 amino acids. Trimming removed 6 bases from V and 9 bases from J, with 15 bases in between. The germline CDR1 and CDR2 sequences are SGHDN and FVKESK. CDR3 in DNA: TGTGCCAGCAGTCTAACACCCGGCGGGCAGTACTTC. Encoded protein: CASSLTPGGQYF.

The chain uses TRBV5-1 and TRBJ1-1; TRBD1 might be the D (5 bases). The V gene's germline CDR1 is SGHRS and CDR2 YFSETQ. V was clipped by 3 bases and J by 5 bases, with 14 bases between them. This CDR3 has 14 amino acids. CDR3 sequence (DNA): TGCGCCAGCAGCTCCCAGGGTTCTCCAACTGAAGCTTTCTTT. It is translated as CASSSQGSPTEAFF.

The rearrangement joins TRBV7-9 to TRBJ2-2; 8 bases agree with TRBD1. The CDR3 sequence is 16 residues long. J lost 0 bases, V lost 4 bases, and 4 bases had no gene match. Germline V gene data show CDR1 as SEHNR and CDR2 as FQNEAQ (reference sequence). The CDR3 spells CASSSWTGPNTGELFF. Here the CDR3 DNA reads TGTGCCAGCAGCTCTTGGACAGGGCCGAACACCGGGGAGCTGTTTTTT.

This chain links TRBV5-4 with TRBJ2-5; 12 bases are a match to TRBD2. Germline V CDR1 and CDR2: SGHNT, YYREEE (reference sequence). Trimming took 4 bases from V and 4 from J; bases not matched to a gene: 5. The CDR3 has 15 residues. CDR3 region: CASSPTSGRGETQYF. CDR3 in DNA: TGTGCCAGCAGCCCGACTAGCGGGAGAGGAGAGACCCAGTACTTC.

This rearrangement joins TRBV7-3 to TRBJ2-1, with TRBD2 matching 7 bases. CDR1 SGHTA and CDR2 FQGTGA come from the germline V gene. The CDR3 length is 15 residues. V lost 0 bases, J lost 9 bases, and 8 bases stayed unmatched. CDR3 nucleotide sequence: TGTGCCAGCAGCTTAACAGGCGGGGGTAAGGGTGAGCAGTTCTTC. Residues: CASSLTGGGKGEQFF.

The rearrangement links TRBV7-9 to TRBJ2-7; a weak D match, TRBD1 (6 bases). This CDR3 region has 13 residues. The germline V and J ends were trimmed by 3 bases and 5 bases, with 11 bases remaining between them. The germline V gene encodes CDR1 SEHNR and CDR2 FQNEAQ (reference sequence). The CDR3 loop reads CASSFSQGNEQYF. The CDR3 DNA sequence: TGTGCCAGCAGCTTCTCACAGGGTAACGAGCAGTACTTC.

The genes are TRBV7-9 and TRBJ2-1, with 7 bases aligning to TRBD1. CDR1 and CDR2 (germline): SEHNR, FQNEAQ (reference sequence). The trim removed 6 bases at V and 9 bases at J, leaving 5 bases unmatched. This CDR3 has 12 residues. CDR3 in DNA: TGTGCCAGCAGTCACGCAGGGGGTGAGCAGTTCTTC. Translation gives CASSHAGGEQFF.

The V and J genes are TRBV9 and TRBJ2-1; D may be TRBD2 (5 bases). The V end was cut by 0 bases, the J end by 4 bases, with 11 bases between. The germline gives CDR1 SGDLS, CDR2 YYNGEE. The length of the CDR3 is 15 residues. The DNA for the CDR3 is TGTGCCAGCAGCGTAGAAGGTAGCGTTTACAATGAGCAGTTCTTC. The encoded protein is CASSVEGSVYNEQFF.